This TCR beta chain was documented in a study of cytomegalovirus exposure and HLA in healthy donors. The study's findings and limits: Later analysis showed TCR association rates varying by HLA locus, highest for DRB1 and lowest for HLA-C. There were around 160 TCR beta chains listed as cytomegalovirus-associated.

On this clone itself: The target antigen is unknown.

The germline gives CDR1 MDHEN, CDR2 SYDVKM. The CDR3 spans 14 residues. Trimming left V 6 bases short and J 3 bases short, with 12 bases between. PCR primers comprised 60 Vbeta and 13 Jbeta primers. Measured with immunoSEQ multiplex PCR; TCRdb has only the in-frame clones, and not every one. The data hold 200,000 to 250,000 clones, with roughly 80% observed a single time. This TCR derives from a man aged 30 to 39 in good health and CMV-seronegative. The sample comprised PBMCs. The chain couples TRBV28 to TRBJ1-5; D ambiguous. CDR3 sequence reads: CASRNPGSNQPQHF. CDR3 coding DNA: TGTGCCAGCAGAAACCCGGGGTCCAATCAGCCCCAGCATTTT.